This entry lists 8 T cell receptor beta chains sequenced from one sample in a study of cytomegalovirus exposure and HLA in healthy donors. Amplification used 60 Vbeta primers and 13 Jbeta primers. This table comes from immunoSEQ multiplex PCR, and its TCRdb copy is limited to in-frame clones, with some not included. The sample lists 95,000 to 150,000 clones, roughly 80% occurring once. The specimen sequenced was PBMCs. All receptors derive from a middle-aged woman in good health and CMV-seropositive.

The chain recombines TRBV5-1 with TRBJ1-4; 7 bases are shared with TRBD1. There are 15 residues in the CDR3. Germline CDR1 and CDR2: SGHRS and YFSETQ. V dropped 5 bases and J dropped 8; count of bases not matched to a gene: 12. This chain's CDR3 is CASRPTGARGEKLFF. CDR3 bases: TGCGCCAGCAGGCCCACAGGGGCCCGAGGGGAAAAACTGTTTTTT.

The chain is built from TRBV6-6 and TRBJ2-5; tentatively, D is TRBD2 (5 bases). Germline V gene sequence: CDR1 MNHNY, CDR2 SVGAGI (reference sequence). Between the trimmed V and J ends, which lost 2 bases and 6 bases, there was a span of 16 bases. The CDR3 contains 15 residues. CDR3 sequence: CASSYELEVVKTQYF. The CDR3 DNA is TGTGCCAGCAGTTACGAATTGGAGGTCGTCAAGACCCAGTACTTC.

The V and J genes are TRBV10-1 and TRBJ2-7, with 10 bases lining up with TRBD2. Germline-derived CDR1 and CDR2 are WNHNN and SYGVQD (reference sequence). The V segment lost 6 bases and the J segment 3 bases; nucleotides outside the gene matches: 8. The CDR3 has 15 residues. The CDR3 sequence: CASRRLPSGSYEQYF. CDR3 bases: TGCGCCAGCAGAAGGCTGCCTAGCGGGAGCTACGAGCAGTACTTC.

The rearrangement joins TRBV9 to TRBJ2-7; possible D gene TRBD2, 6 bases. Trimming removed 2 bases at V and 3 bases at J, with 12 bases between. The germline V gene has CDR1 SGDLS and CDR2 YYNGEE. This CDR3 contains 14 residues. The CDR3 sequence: CASSVGGVDYEQYF. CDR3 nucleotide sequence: TGTGCCAGCAGCGTCGGAGGGGTCGACTACGAGCAGTACTTC.

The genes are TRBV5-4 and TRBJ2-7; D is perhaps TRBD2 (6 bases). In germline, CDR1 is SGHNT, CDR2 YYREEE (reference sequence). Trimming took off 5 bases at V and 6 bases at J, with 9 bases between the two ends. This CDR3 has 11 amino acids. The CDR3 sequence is CASSRGGEQYF. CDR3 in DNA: TGTGCCAGCAGTCGGGGAGGCGAGCAGTACTTC.

The CDR3 region has the DNA TGTGCCAGTAGTGTTTGGGACAGTAATCAGCCCCAGCATTTT. Its protein is CASSVWDSNQPQHF. The V call is TRBV19, the J call TRBJ1-5; 7 nucleotides match TRBD1. Germline-derived CDR1 and CDR2 are LNHDA and SQIVND (reference sequence). The CDR3 loop spans 14 amino acids. With V trimmed by 5 bases and J by 4 bases, 5 bases remained unmatched. Together with reference TRBV19 and TRBJ1-5, the CDR3 gives the full variable domain: DGGITQSPKYLFRKEGQNVTLSCEQNLNHDAMYWYRQDPGQGLRLIYYSQIVNDFQKGDIAEGYSVSREKKESFPLTVTSAQKNPTAFYLCASSVWDSNQPQHFGDGTRLSIL.

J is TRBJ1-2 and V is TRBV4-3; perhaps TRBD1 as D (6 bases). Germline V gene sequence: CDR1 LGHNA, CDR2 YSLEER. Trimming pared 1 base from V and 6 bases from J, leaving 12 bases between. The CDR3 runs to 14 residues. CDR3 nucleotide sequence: TGCGCCAGCAGCCAAGGTTGGACAGCGGATGGCTACACCTTC. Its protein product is CASSQGWTADGYTF.

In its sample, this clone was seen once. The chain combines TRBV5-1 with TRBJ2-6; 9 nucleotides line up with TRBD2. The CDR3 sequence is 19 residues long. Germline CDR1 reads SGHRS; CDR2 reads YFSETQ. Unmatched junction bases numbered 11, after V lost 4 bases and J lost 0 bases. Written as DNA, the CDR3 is TGCGCCAGCAGCCCCCGGTCGATAGCGGGAGCCTCTGGGGCCAACGTCCTGACTTTC. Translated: CASSPRSIAGASGANVLTF.